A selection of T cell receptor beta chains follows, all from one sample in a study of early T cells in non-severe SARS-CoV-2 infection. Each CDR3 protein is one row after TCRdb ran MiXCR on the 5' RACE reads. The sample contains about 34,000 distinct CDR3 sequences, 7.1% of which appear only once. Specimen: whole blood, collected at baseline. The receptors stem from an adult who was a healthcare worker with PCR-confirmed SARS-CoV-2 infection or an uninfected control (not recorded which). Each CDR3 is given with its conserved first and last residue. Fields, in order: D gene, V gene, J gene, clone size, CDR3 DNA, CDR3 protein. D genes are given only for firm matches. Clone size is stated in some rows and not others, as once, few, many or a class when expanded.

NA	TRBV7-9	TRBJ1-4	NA	TGTGCCAGCAGCTTAACAAGGGAGGGTGAAAAACTGTTTTTT	CASSLTREGEKLFF
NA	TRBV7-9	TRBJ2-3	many	TGTGCCAGCAGCTCAAGAATCGGAGTGGGTATGCGTACGAGCACAGATACGCAGTATTTT	CASSSRIGVGMRTSTDTQYF
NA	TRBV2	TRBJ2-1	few	TGTGCCAGCGGAAGCAACAGGGATAGCTCCTACAATGAGCAGTTCTTC	CASGSNRDSSYNEQFF
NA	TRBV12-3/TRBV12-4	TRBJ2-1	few	TGTGCCAGCAGTTTTCAGGGGATAGGTGAGCAGTTCTTC	CASSFQGIGEQFF
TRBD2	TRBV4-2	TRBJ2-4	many	TGTGCCAGCAGCCAGCACACCCCGCCGGCGCATAGCGGGAGAACTGGAAACATTCAGTACTTC	CASSQHTPPAHSGRTGNIQYF
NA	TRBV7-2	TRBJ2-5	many	TGTGCCAGCAGCTTTAGAAAAGAGACCCAGTACTTC	CASSFRKETQYF
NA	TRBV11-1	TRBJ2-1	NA	TGTGCCAGCAGCTTAGTTGCGGTTGAGCAGTTCTTC	CASSLVAVEQFF
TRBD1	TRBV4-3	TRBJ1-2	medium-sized	TGCGCCAGCAGCCCGACGTTGACAGGGGGGGAACGGCACTATGGCTACACCTTC	CASSPTLTGGERHYGYTF
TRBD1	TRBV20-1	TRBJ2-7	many	TGCAGTGGTGTAACGGGACAGCCCTTCGAGCAGTACTTC	CSGVTGQPFEQYF
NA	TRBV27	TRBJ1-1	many	TGTGCCAGCAGTTATACTACAAGTTTAGGGGTTTCAAACGCTGAAGCTTTCTTT	CASSYTTSLGVSNAEAFF
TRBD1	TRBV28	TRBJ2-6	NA	TGTGCCAGCAGTTTATGGCGGGACAGGGCTCAAGCTGGGGCCAACGTCCTGACTTTC	CASSLWRDRAQAGANVLTF
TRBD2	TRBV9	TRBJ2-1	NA	TGTGCCAGCAAAGAGCTAGCGGACAATGAGCAGTTCTTC	CASKELADNEQFF
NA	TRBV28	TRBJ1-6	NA	TGTGCCAGCAGTGACAGCGCGTGGAATTCACCCCTCCACTTT	CASSDSAWNSPLHF
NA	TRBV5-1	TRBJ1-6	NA	TGCGCCAGCAGGCTTTATGCAGGGGATGGTAATTCACCCCTCCACTTT	CASRLYAGDGNSPLHF
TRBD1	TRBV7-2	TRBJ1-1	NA	TGTGCCAGCAGCTTTCAGGGGGGGGCTGAAGCTTTCTTT	CASSFQGGAEAFF
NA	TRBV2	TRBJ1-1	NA	TGTGCCAGCAGTGAAGCGTCCAACCTGCTGGTAGCTTTCTTT	CASSEASNLLVAFF
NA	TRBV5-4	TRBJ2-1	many	TGTGCCACTAACCGGGACTACAATGAGCAGTTCTTC	CATNRDYNEQFF
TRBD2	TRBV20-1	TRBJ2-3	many	TGCAGTGCTAGCCCGGGACTAGCGGATACGCAGTATTTT	CSASPGLADTQYF
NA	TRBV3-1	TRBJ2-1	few	TGTGCCAGCAGCCAAGCAGGTCGCGGGAATGAGCAGTTCTTC	CASSQAGRGNEQFF
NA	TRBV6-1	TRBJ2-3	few	TGTGCCAGCAGTGAAAAGATTTCCGGTACGACCCTGGTGGATACGCAGTATTTT	CASSEKISGTTLVDTQYF
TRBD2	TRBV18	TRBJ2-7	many	TGTGCCAGCTCAGGAACCGGGACTAGCGGGACGTACGAGCAGTACTTC	CASSGTGTSGTYEQYF
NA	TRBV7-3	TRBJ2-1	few	TGTGCCAGCAGCTTTCAGGGGAGGAATGAGCAGTTCTTC	CASSFQGRNEQFF
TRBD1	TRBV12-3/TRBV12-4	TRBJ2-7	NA	TGTGCCAGCAGCAGTCCCGGGACAGGGACCTCCTACGAGCAGTACTTC	CASSSPGTGTSYEQYF
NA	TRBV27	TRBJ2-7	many	TGTGCCAGCAGTTTCAGTCATAGCGGACCAGCCTACGAGCAGTACTTC	CASSFSHSGPAYEQYF
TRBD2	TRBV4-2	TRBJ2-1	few	TGTGCCAGCAGCCAAGTCGGCCTAGCGGGAACAGATGAGCAGTTCTTC	CASSQVGLAGTDEQFF
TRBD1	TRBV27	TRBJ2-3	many	TGTGCCAGCAGTAGGACAGGGTGGACCGGTACGGATACGCAGTATTTT	CASSRTGWTGTDTQYF
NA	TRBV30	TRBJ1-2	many	TGTGCCTGGATGGGCGCCGGAGGGCTCTATGGCTACACCTTC	CAWMGAGGLYGYTF
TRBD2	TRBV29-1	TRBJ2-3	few	TGCAGCGTTGCTAGCGGGAGGAGGGATACGCAGTATTTT	CSVASGRRDTQYF
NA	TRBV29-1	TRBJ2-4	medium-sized	TGCAGCGCCAGACCATCGGACGGAGGAAACATTCAGTACTTC	CSARPSDGGNIQYF
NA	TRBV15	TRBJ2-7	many	TGTGCCACCAGCAGACCTGACAGGCCCTACGAGCAGTACTTC	CATSRPDRPYEQYF
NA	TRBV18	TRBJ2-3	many	TGTGCCAGCTCACCCCGGACCAACACAGATACGCAGTATTTT	CASSPRTNTDTQYF
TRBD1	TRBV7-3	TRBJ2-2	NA	TGTGCCAGCAGCTCCCAAGCCCCCCGCCGGACAGGGAACACCGGGGAGCTGTTTTTT	CASSSQAPRRTGNTGELFF
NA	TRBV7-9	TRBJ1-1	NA	TGTGCCAGCAGCCAAATACCGACTGAAGCTTTCTTT	CASSQIPTEAFF
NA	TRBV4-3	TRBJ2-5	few	TGCGCCAGCAGCCAAGATGACCGGGCTGAGACCCAGTACTTC	CASSQDDRAETQYF
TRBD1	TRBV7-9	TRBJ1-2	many	TGTGCCAGCAGCTTCGACGACAGGGAGTCCTATGGCTACACCTTC	CASSFDDRESYGYTF
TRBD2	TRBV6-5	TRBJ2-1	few	TGTGCCAGCGGACTAGCGGGAGCTTACAATGAGCAGTTCTTC	CASGLAGAYNEQFF
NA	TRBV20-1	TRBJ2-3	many	TGCAGTGCTAGAGAGGCCGTAACTAGCTCAGATACGCAGTATTTT	CSAREAVTSSDTQYF
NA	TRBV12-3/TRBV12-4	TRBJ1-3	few	TGTGCCAGCAGCAACAGAAACACCATATATTTT	CASSNRNTIYF
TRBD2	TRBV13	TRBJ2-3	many	TGTGCCAGCAGCCCCCCTAGCGGCAGTCCGGATACGCAGTATTTT	CASSPPSGSPDTQYF
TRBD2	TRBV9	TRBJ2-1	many	TGTGCCAGCAGCGCGGGAGCGGGAGCCATTCATGAGCAGTTCTTC	CASSAGAGAIHEQFF
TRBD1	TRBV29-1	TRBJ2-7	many	TGCAGCGTAAGAGGACAGGAGATGAACTACGAGCAGTACTTC	CSVRGQEMNYEQYF
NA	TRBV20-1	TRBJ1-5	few	TGCAGTGCTAGAGTTTCTGGAGATAGCAATCAGCCCCAGCATTTT	CSARVSGDSNQPQHF
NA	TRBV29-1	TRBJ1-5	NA	TGCAGCGTTACCAGCGGAGGGGCCAATATCAATCAGCCCCAGCATTTT	CSVTSGGANINQPQHF
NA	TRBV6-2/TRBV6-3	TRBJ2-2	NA	TGTGCCAGCAGTGTTTTCCGGGCCGGGGAGCTGTTTTTT	CASSVFRAGELFF
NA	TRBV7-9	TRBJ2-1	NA	TGTGCCAGCAGCTTAGTCCTAGATGAGCAGTTCTTC	CASSLVLDEQFF
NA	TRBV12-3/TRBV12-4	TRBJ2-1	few	TGTGCCAGCAGCCGAATCTCGAGGGGTTCCGATGAGCAGTTCTTC	CASSRISRGSDEQFF
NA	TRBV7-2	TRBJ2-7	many	TGTGCCAGCAGCGTATATTACGAGCAGTACTTC	CASSVYYEQYF